The present TCR beta chain was sequenced within a study of metastatic and nonmetastatic thyroid tumors. Patients underwent thyroid surgery, and none had received any treatment before it. This clone has at least ten counts. TCRdb re-processed the PCR reads through MiXCR. Among tens of thousands of clones listed, 20% were seen once. Germline assignment: CDR1 SGHRS and CDR2 YFSETQ. CDR3 length: 15 residues. V shed 6 bases and J 2 bases; nucleotides not matched to a gene: 9. The J gene is TRBJ2-5, the V gene TRBV5-1; TRBD2 matches at 8 bases. Sequenced input: blood. The sequence derives from a female donor with papillary thyroid cancer or a benign thyroid nodule (not recorded which). Some clones in this sample may be carry-over from other donors' samples. DNA for the CDR3: TGCGCCAGCACAATATACACGGGGGGGCAAGAGACCCAGTACTTC. Amino acid sequence: CASTIYTGGQETQYF.